This T cell receptor (beta chain) was found in a study of T-cell reconstitution after alpha-beta-depleted transplantation in children. Library preparation (for TCRbeta) was performed with unique molecular identifiers. TCRdb independently ran MiXCR on the PCR reads; one entry per CDR3 protein. The table has 700,000 to 950,000 distinct CDR3 sequences, about 15% seen once. In germline, CDR1 is SGHAT, CDR2 FQNNGV. The CDR3 consists of 15 residues. V trimming: 5 bases; J trimming: 7 bases; junction bases outside the gene matches: 11. This clonotype was picked up a small number of times. Its antigen is currently unknown. General study findings and limits: The study traced high day-60 TCRbeta diversity in some patients to surviving recipient T cells and thymic progenitors. Once a year had passed after transplant, T-cell counts and diversity came mostly from newly produced T cells. By about two months after transplant, alpha-beta T cells reportedly arose from several hundred graft clones that had expanded.

This receptor was taken from a male patient between 5 and 17 years old who had a stem cell transplant for acute lymphoblastic leukemia, so the T cells may come from the graft donor. The source was PBMCs, mostly from graft donor cells, collected 360 days after TCRalphabeta/CD19-depleted stem cell transplant. The chain links TRBV11-2 to TRBJ2-7; 10 nucleotides line up with TRBD2. The CDR3 region is CASSLSLAGAGEQYF. CDR3 coding DNA: TGTGCCAGCAGCCTAAGCCTAGCGGGAGCGGGAGAGCAGTACTTC.